Following are 24 T cell receptor beta chains from one sample sequenced in a study of OX40 agonist ivuxolimab in advanced cancers. Here immunoSEQ multiplex PCR was the method, and the copy in TCRdb shows in-frame clones only, minus some. The table lists some 50,000 clones, approximately 91% of them singletons. Here the sequenced sample was CD4+ or CD8+ T cells sorted from blood, taken in a trial of the OX40 agonist ivuxolimab. These TCRs come from an adult with an advanced solid tumor such as melanoma, head and neck, liver or kidney cancer.

V gene TRBV15 combines with J gene TRBJ1-5; no definite D call. V was pared by 3 bases and J by 3 bases, with 9 bases between. The germline V gene encodes CDR1 LNHNV and CDR2 YYDKDF (reference sequence). The CDR3 extends over 14 amino acids. The CDR3 DNA follows: TGTGCCACCAGCAGCCCGGGGTACAATCAGCCCCAGCATTTT. The encoded protein is CATSSPGYNQPQHF.

The V call is TRBV27, the J call TRBJ2-1; D uncertain. The CDR3 is made up of 12 amino acids. Germline V lookup: CDR1 MNHEY, CDR2 SMNVEV (reference sequence). Trimming removed 5 bases at V and 5 bases at J, with 7 bases between. Written as DNA, the CDR3 is TGTGCCAGCAGTGAAACAGACAATGAGCAGTTCTTC. It codes for CASSETDNEQFF.

The sample holds a few counts of this clone. CDR3 nucleotide sequence: TGTGCCATCAGTCGACAGGGCCCGAGGACCGGGGAGCTGTTTTTT. This encodes CAISRQGPRTGELFF. The V and J genes are TRBV10-3 and TRBJ2-2, with 7 bases fitting TRBD1. This CDR3 is built from 15 residues. CDR1 ENHRY and CDR2 SYGVKD come from the germline V gene. V dropped 5 bases and J dropped 5; count of bases not matched to a gene: 8.

This clone has a single count. CDR3 sequence (DNA): TGTGCCAGCAGCTTGGGGGACAACACGATCCAGCCCCAGCATTTT. It translates to CASSLGDNTIQPQHF. The rearrangement links TRBV5-5 to TRBJ1-5, with D maybe TRBD1 (6 bases). Germline V gene lookup returns CDR1 SGHKS and CDR2 YYEKEE (reference sequence). This CDR3 region has 15 residues. V dropped 0 bases and J dropped 7 bases, with 14 bases sitting between them.

The V and J genes are TRBV12-5 and TRBJ2-7; 7 positions match TRBD2. This CDR3 region has 14 residues. Germline trimming cut 3 bases from V and 6 bases from J; bases unmatched to any gene: 8. Germline V lookup: CDR1 LGHNT, CDR2 FRNRAP. CDR3 DNA: TGTGCTAGTGGTTTATCCGGGACTACCGTCGAGCAGTACTTC. Amino acid sequence: CASGLSGTTVEQYF.

The chain uses TRBV11-2 and TRBJ2-1, with TRBD2 matching over 13 bases. Germline loops: CDR1 SGHAT, CDR2 FQNNGV. The CDR3 is 18 residues long. The trim removed 5 bases at V and 3 bases at J, leaving 10 bases unmatched. CDR3 residues: CASSPQTTSGRLYNEQFF. The CDR3 DNA sequence: TGTGCCAGCAGCCCCCAAACGACTAGCGGGAGGCTCTACAATGAGCAGTTCTTC.

The chain employs TRBV9 and TRBJ2-3, with TRBD1 identical over 7 bases. In germline, CDR1 is SGDLS, CDR2 YYNGEE. V shed 1 base, J shed 1 base, and the junction held 3 bases outside the gene matches. The CDR3 is made up of 15 amino acids. This CDR3 reads CASSVRQGGTDTQYF. CDR3 DNA: TGTGCCAGCAGCGTAAGACAGGGCGGCACAGATACGCAGTATTTT.

This sequence joins TRBV6-6 and TRBJ1-5; TRBD1 matches at 7 bases. CDR3 length: 14 residues. Unmatched junction bases numbered 9, after V lost 6 bases and J lost 7 bases. The germline V gene encodes CDR1 MNHNY and CDR2 SVGAGI (reference sequence). The CDR3, as DNA: TGTGCCAGCAGAGGAGGGGGCGAGTTACAGCCCCAGCATTTT. Its protein product is CASRGGGELQPQHF.

This sequence joins TRBV7-3 and TRBJ2-5, with TRBD1 identical over 7 bases. V shed 5 bases, J shed 2 bases, and the junction held 8 bases outside the gene matches. The CDR3 contains 15 residues. Per the germline V gene, CDR1 is SGHTA and CDR2 is FQGTGA. The CDR3 DNA reads as TGTGCCAGCAGCCCGTCCGGCAGGGGGCAAGAGACCCAGTACTTC. Translation: CASSPSGRGQETQYF.

This clone was observed once. The V gene is TRBV27, the J gene TRBJ2-1; TRBD2 aligns across 9 bases. J lost 7 bases, V lost 6 bases, and 10 bases had no gene match. The CDR3 has 15 residues. CDR1 is MNHEY, CDR2 SMNVEV, per germline (reference sequence). CDR3 in DNA: TGTGCCAGCAGAATGACTAGCGGACCAAGTAATGAGCAGTTCTTC. This codes for CASRMTSGPSNEQFF.

V and J are TRBV6-1 and TRBJ2-7, with 11 nucleotides matching TRBD2. Trimming took 4 bases from V and 2 from J; bases not matched to a gene: 4. This CDR3 is 15 amino acids long. The germline CDR1 and CDR2 sequences are MNHNS and SASEGT. CDR3 region: CASSVGLAAPYEQYF. Here the CDR3 DNA reads TGTGCCAGCAGTGTGGGACTAGCGGCGCCCTACGAGCAGTACTTC.

This clone was observed a single time. The chain is built from TRBV10-2 and TRBJ2-4; D unresolved. Germline V gives CDR1 WSHSY, CDR2 SAAADI. Between the trimmed V and J ends, which lost 10 bases and 3 bases, there was a span of 4 bases. This CDR3 contains 10 residues. The CDR3 reads CATYKNIQYF. The CDR3, as DNA: TGCGCCACCTACAAAAACATTCAGTACTTC.

This clone was counted between two and nine times. This rearrangement joins TRBV19 to TRBJ1-2, with D hard to call. V gave up 7 bases and J gave up 4 bases, with 7 bases separating them. CDR1 is LNHDA and CDR2 is SQIVND in the germline V gene (reference sequence). CDR3 size: 11 residues. The CDR3 here is CASTYGYGYTF. The CDR3 DNA reads as TGTGCCAGTACCTACGGCTATGGCTACACCTTC. Using reference TRBV19 and TRBJ1-2 for the parts outside the CDR3, the full variable domain is DGGITQSPKYLFRKEGQNVTLSCEQNLNHDAMYWYRQDPGQGLRLIYYSQIVNDFQKGDIAEGYSVSREKKESFPLTVTSAQKNPTAFYLCASTYGYGYTFGSGTRLTVV.

The chain links TRBV9 to TRBJ1-5, with D unresolved. The V gene's germline CDR1 is SGDLS and CDR2 YYNGEE. This CDR3 comprises 13 residues. Trimming stripped 3 bases from V and 4 bases from J, with 8 bases between. The DNA of the CDR3 is TGTGCCAGCAGCGCTGGTCCTAATCAGCCCCAGCATTTT. Translating it yields CASSAGPNQPQHF. Drawing the rest from reference TRBV9 and TRBJ1-5, the complete variable domain is DSGVTQTPKHLITATGQRVTLRCSPRSGDLSVYWYQQSLDQGLQFLIQYYNGEERAKGNILERFSAQQFPDLHSELNLSSLELGDSALYFCASSAGPNQPQHFGDGTRLSIL.

The chain is built from TRBV6-1 and TRBJ2-5, with 12 bases that match TRBD2. This CDR3 contains 15 residues. Trimming cost V 7 bases and J 5 bases; bases outside gene matches: 8. Germline-derived CDR1 and CDR2 are MNHNS and SASEGT. For the CDR3, the DNA is TGTGCCAGCATACCGACTAGCGGGAGTATTGAGACCCAGTACTTC. This codes for CASIPTSGSIETQYF.

This clone came up once. The chain has TRBV28 and TRBJ2-7; 9 nucleotides align to TRBD1. The CDR3 spans 14 residues. The germline CDR1 and CDR2 sequences are MDHEN and SYDVKM. Trimming cost V 4 bases and J 7 bases; bases outside gene matches: 8. The CDR3 spells CASSWGQGAREQYF. The CDR3 DNA reads TGTGCCAGCAGTTGGGGACAGGGAGCTCGGGAGCAGTACTTC.

The CDR3, as DNA: TGTGCCAGCAGCTTGGGCGGGGCGGGCTCCTACAATGAGCAGTTCTTC. Encoded protein: CASSLGGAGSYNEQFF. This sequence joins TRBV11-2 and TRBJ2-1; D is possibly TRBD2 (6 bases). The germline CDR1 and CDR2 sequences are SGHAT and FQNNGV. V was trimmed by 3 bases and J by 0 bases, leaving 12 bases between them. The CDR3 is 16 amino acids.

This chain uses TRBV5-1 with TRBJ2-5; no reliable D call. V was pared by 0 bases and J by 0 bases, with 9 bases between. This CDR3 comprises 15 residues. Germline V gene lookup returns CDR1 SGHRS and CDR2 YFSETQ. The CDR3 spells CASSLGYADQETQYF. The DNA of the CDR3 is TGCGCCAGCAGCTTGGGATACGCCGACCAAGAGACCCAGTACTTC.

The CDR3 loop reads CASNLDRALGEQYF. The CDR3 DNA reads as TGTGCCAGCAACCTGGACAGGGCACTAGGCGAGCAGTACTTC. The gene calls are TRBV5-6 and TRBJ2-5, with TRBD1 matching over 8 bases. TRBJ2-7 explains the end of the DNA better; the J call may be wrong. Germline V CDR1 and CDR2: SGHDT, YYEEEE. This CDR3 has 14 amino acids.

The gene calls are TRBV11-3 and TRBJ2-7; 9 bases fit TRBD2. CDR3 size: 15 residues. With V trimmed by 3 bases and J by 4 bases, 7 bases remained unmatched. Germline values: CDR1 SGHNT, CDR2 YENEEA. This chain's CDR3 is CASSLPAGGSYEQYF. For the CDR3, the DNA is TGTGCCAGCAGCTTGCCAGCGGGAGGAAGTTACGAGCAGTACTTC.

This clone was found once. V is TRBV20-1 and J is TRBJ2-3, with unresolved D. This CDR3 contains 11 residues. Germline-derived CDR1 and CDR2 are DFQATT and SNEGSKA (reference sequence). V dropped 5 bases and J dropped 8 bases, with 11 bases sitting between them. CDR3 nucleotides: TGCAGTGCTCCTAACTGGGGTACGCAGTATTTT. Protein sequence: CSAPNWGTQYF.

The chain combines TRBV7-6 with TRBJ2-1, with TRBD1 as a possible D gene (6 bases). The CDR3 covers 14 residues. Trimming cost V 4 bases and J 7 bases, with 14 bases left between them. The V gene's germline CDR1 is SGHVS and CDR2 FNYEAQ. The CDR3 sequence: CASSSRQRGNEQFF. CDR3 coding DNA: TGTGCCAGCAGCTCGAGACAGAGGGGGAATGAGCAGTTCTTC. Combining the CDR3 with reference TRBV7-6 and TRBJ2-1 gives the whole variable domain GAGVSQSPRYKVTKRGQDVALRCDPISGHVSLYWYRQALGQGPEFLTYFNYEAQQDKSGLPNDRFSAERPEGSISTLTIQRTEQRDSAMYRCASSSRQRGNEQFFGPGTRLTVL.

This chain joins TRBV19 and TRBJ1-5, with D tentatively TRBD1 (6 bases). The CDR3 totals 14 residues. Germline V CDR1 and CDR2: LNHDA, SQIVND (reference sequence). Trimming shortened V by 4 bases and J by 7 bases, and 14 bases separated the two germline ends. CDR3 region: CASSTSQGRQPQHF. The CDR3 DNA is TGTGCCAGTAGTACGTCACAGGGAAGGCAGCCCCAGCATTTT. The variable domain in full, with the rest retrieved from reference TRBV19 and TRBJ1-5, is DGGITQSPKYLFRKEGQNVTLSCEQNLNHDAMYWYRQDPGQGLRLIYYSQIVNDFQKGDIAEGYSVSREKKESFPLTVTSAQKNPTAFYLCASSTSQGRQPQHFGDGTRLSIL.

The chain carries TRBV30 and TRBJ1-1; D remains ambiguous. Trimming took off 7 bases at V and 1 base at J, with 7 bases between the two ends. The length of the CDR3 is 11 residues. From germline, CDR1 is GTSNPN and CDR2 SVGIG (reference sequence). The chain's CDR3 is CALGWNTEAFF. For the CDR3, the DNA is TGTGCCTTGGGATGGAACACTGAAGCTTTCTTT.